This TCR beta chain is drawn from a study of blood T cell repertoires in COVID-19. Study in general: The United States, Italy and Spain were the sources of the acute and convalescent COVID-19 samples.

Original handling: Researchers report that nucleated cell counts were estimated from reference gene primer amplification. Method: immunoSEQ multiplex PCR; TCRdb's copy keeps in-frame clones and lacks some. V and J calls and clone size follow that table, whereas D and trimming were derived from the DNA. This table has about 46,000 clones, roughly four fifths appearing once. The CDR3 totals 14 residues. Germline V lookup: CDR1 MDHEN, CDR2 SYDVKM. With V trimmed by 8 bases and J by 5 bases, 9 bases remained unmatched. The sequencing input was peripheral blood. The chain has TRBV28 and TRBJ2-1; 7 bases match TRBD2. The TCR sequence derives from a man in his sixties with active COVID-19. The CDR3 DNA reads as TGTGCCAGCGGGACTACTTTGAGCAACAATGAGCAGTTCTTC. As protein: CASGTTLSNNEQFF.